The 18 T cell receptor beta chains in this list originate from one sample, sequenced in a study of blood T cells in healthy people across ages. A J-beta primer mix and a sample-barcoded 5' primer were used in a second PCR of roughly 7 to 12 cycles. TCRdb itself ran the 5' RACE reads through MiXCR, one entry per CDR3 protein. Of about 1.4 million distinct CDR3 sequences in the sample, 55% to 75% were seen once. The material sequenced was blood. These receptor sequences come from a man aged 18 to 35 in good health.

J is TRBJ2-7 and V is TRBV12-3 or TRBV12-4, with D tentatively TRBD1 (6 bases). V was clipped by 5 bases and J by 2 bases, with 10 bases between them. The CDR3 runs to 13 residues. The CDR3 sequence is CASSVDRPYEQYF. In nucleotides, the CDR3 is TGTGCCAGCAGTGTCGACAGGCCCTACGAGCAGTACTTC.

The chain couples TRBV4-3 to TRBJ1-6; 10 bases align to TRBD1. The CDR3 has 17 amino acids. Germline assignment: CDR1 LGHNA and CDR2 YSLEER. The ends lost 0 bases at V and 8 bases at J; junction bases unmatched: 7. The DNA of the CDR3 is TGCGCCAGCAGCCAAGATGTTCGGGACAGGGGTTATTCACCCCTCCACTTT. Protein product: CASSQDVRDRGYSPLHF.

The chain combines TRBV7-9 with TRBJ1-4; TRBD1 matches at 8 bases. The germline CDR1 and CDR2 sequences are SEHNR and FQNEAQ (reference sequence). The V and J ends lost 4 bases and 8 bases, in that order; junction bases with no gene match: 6. The CDR3 spans 14 residues. The CDR3 sequence is CASSYGTGGEKLFF. The CDR3 bases are TGTGCCAGCAGCTATGGGACAGGAGGGGAAAAACTGTTTTTT.

This chain uses TRBV13 with TRBJ2-4, with 9 bases lining up with TRBD2. The J call could be wrong; TRBJ2-5 is a better fit for the DNA end. The CDR3 is made up of 15 amino acids. The germline gives CDR1 PRHDT, CDR2 FYEKMQ (reference sequence). CDR3 DNA sequence: TGTGCCAGCAGCGACCCGACTAGCGGTCAAGAGACCCAGTACTTC. Amino acid sequence: CASSDPTSGQETQYF.

J is TRBJ2-7 and V is TRBV5-5, with 7 positions matching TRBD2. This CDR3 has 15 residues. Germline assignment: CDR1 SGHKS and CDR2 YYEKEE (reference sequence). Unmatched junction bases numbered 7, after V lost 4 bases and J lost 0 bases. In DNA form, the CDR3 reads TGTGCCAGCAGCCCACAGATAGCGGGCTCCTACGAGCAGTACTTC. Its protein is CASSPQIAGSYEQYF. Full variable domain (missing parts from reference TRBV5-5 and TRBJ2-7): DAGVTQSPTHLIKTRGQQVTLRCSPISGHKSVSWYQQVLGQGPQFIFQYYEKEERGRGNFPDRFSARQFPNYSSELNVNALLLGDSALYLCASSPQIAGSYEQYFGPGTRLTVT.

This chain uses TRBV7-6 with TRBJ2-7, with 7 nucleotides matching TRBD1. The V segment lost 5 bases and the J segment 5 bases; nucleotides outside the gene matches: 12. The CDR3 has 15 amino acids. Germline CDR1 SGHVS, CDR2 FNYEAQ. The CDR3 spells CASSRTGASSDEQYF. The CDR3 DNA reads as TGTGCCAGCAGCAGAACAGGGGCCTCTTCTGACGAGCAGTACTTC.

This clonotype appeared a single time. The rearrangement joins TRBV20-1 to TRBJ2-7; 8 bases match TRBD1. Germline V gives CDR1 DFQATT, CDR2 SNEGSKA (reference sequence). The ends lost 6 bases at V and 1 base at J; junction bases unmatched: 5. The CDR3 totals 13 residues. This chain's CDR3 is CSAPRQGSYEQYF. Here the CDR3 DNA reads TGCAGTGCCCCCAGACAGGGGTCCTACGAGCAGTACTTC.

The V call is TRBV5-1, the J call TRBJ1-4; tentative D call: TRBD1 (5 bases). Germline CDR1 and CDR2: SGHRS and YFSETQ. CDR3 length: 14 amino acids. V dropped 6 bases and J dropped 2 bases, with 11 bases sitting between them. The CDR3 spells CASNGGLTNEKLFF. The CDR3 DNA sequence: TGCGCCAGCAACGGGGGATTGACTAATGAAAAACTGTTTTTT.

The chain is built from TRBV6-1 and TRBJ2-3, with 7 bases fitting TRBD1. This CDR3 has 17 residues. Losses at the gene ends were 1 base for V and 4 bases for J; bases not matched to a gene: 11. CDR1 and CDR2 from the germline V gene are MNHNS and SASEGT. This CDR3 is CASSEDTYRGSPDTQYF. The CDR3 DNA sequence: TGTGCCAGCAGTGAAGACACCTACAGGGGTAGTCCAGATACGCAGTATTTT.

This clonotype was observed a handful of times. The chain recombines TRBV4-1 with TRBJ2-7, with 7 bases lining up with TRBD2. The CDR3 runs to 16 residues. After removal of 0 bases from V and 5 bases from J, the junction contained 10 bases not matched to a gene. Looked up from germline, CDR1 is MGHRA and CDR2 is YSYEKL. DNA of the CDR3: TGCGCCAGCAGCCAAGATCTCGGGGGGATGTTAAACGAGCAGTACTTC. Translation: CASSQDLGGMLNEQYF.

The chain has TRBV20-1 and TRBJ2-1; TRBD2 is a possible D gene (6 bases). V dropped 5 bases and J dropped 4 bases, with 18 bases sitting between them. The germline gives CDR1 DFQATT, CDR2 SNEGSKA (reference sequence). The length of the CDR3 is 15 residues. CDR3 nucleotide sequence: TGCAGTGCTGCCCGGGGACTCCACCATTACAATGAGCAGTTCTTC. Its translation is CSAARGLHHYNEQFF.

This clonotype has only a few counts. This sequence joins TRBV6-6 and TRBJ1-5; D is undetermined. Germline-derived CDR1 and CDR2 are MNHNY and SVGAGI (reference sequence). CDR3 length: 10 amino acids. Trimming took off 7 bases at V and 8 bases at J, with 6 bases between the two ends. The CDR3 sequence is CASNQKPQHF. CDR3 coding DNA: TGTGCCAGCAACCAGAAGCCCCAGCATTTT.

This clonotype has a handful of counts. The chain is built from TRBV12-3 or TRBV12-4 and TRBJ2-4, with no clear D. Trimming left V 4 bases short and J 5 bases short, with 9 bases between. CDR3 size: 13 residues. The chain's CDR3 is CASSWSVQNIQYF. The CDR3, as DNA: TGTGCCAGCAGTTGGTCCGTACAAAACATTCAGTACTTC.

The J gene is TRBJ2-1, the V gene TRBV11-2, with TRBD2 matching 7 bases. The CDR3 is made up of 20 amino acids. Germline V lookup: CDR1 SGHAT, CDR2 FQNNGV. Losses at the gene ends were 1 base for V and 13 bases for J; bases not matched to a gene: 28. The CDR3 protein is CASSLALQAGPPTPQETQFF. The CDR3 region has the DNA TGTGCCAGCAGCTTAGCTTTACAAGCGGGACCCCCGACTCCACAAGAGACCCAGTTCTTC.

In its sample, this clonotype was seen a few times. The chain is built from TRBV29-1 and TRBJ2-5; D is unresolved. Germline CDR1 reads SQVTM; CDR2 reads ANQGSEA. Trimming removed 6 bases from V and 1 base from J, with 12 bases in between. The CDR3 extends over 13 amino acids. CDR3: CSVMGGPQETQYF. CDR3 in DNA: TGCAGCGTAATGGGCGGACCCCAAGAGACCCAGTACTTC.

The gene calls are TRBV5-1 and TRBJ2-3; D gene unclear. CDR1 and CDR2 from the germline V gene are SGHRS and YFSETQ. V gave up 0 bases and J gave up 1 base, with 9 bases separating them. The CDR3 is made up of 15 amino acids. This chain's CDR3 is CASSLGVAGTDTQYF. CDR3 in DNA: TGCGCCAGCAGCTTGGGGGTAGCTGGCACAGATACGCAGTATTTT.

This rearrangement joins TRBV20-1 to TRBJ1-2; 7 nucleotides line up with TRBD1. The CDR3 is 14 residues long. Germline CDR1 and CDR2: DFQATT and SNEGSKA (reference sequence). J lost 2 bases, V lost 0 bases, and 3 bases had no gene match. CDR3 sequence reads: CSAREQTGNYGYTF. The CDR3 nucleotides are TGCAGTGCTAGAGAGCAGACAGGGAACTATGGCTACACCTTC.

This clonotype came up once. The rearrangement uses TRBV9 and TRBJ1-2; 9 bases fit TRBD1. Germline V gives CDR1 SGDLS, CDR2 YYNGEE. The CDR3 contains 14 residues. Germline trimming cut 2 bases from V and 8 bases from J; bases unmatched to any gene: 7. CDR3 in DNA: TGTGCCAGCAGCGTGGACTCGACAGGGGGAGGCTACACCTTC. It yields the protein CASSVDSTGGGYTF.